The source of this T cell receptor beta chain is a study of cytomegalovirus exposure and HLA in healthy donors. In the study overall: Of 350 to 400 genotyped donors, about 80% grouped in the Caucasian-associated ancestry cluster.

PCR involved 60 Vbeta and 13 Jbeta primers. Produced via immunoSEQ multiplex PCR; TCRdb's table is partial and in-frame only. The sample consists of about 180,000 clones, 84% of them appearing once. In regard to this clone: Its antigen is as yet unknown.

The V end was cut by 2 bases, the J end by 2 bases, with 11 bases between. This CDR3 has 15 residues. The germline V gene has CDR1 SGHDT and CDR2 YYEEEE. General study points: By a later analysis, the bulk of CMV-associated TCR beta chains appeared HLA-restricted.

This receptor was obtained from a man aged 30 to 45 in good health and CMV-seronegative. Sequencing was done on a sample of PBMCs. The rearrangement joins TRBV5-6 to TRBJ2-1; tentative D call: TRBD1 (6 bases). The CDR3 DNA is TGTGCCAGCAGCTTTGACAGGACGCCCTACAATGAGCAGTTCTTC. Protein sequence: CASSFDRTPYNEQFF.